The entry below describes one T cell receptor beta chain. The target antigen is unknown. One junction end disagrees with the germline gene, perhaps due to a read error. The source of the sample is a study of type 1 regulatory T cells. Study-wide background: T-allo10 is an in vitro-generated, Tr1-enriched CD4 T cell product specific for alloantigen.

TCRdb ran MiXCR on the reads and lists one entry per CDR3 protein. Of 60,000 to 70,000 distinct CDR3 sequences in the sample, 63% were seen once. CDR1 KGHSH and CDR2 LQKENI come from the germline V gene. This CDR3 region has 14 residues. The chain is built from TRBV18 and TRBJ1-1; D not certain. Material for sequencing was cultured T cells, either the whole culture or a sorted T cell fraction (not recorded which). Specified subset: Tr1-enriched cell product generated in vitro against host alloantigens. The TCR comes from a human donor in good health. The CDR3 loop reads CASSPQAENTEAFF. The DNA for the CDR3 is TGTGCCAGCTCACCACAGGCGGAGAACACAGAAGCTTTCTTT.